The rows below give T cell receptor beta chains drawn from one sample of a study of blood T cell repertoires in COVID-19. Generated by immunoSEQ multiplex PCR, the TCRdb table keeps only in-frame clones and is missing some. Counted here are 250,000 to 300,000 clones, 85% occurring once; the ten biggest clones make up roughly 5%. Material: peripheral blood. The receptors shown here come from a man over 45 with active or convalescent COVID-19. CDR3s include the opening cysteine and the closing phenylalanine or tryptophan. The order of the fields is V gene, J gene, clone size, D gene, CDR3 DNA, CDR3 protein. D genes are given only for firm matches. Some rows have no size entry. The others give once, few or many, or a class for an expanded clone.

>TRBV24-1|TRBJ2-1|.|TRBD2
TGTGCCACCAGTGGAGGGTCGCGGGGGGCGCCCAACAATGAGCAGTTCTTC
CATSGGSRGAPNNEQFF
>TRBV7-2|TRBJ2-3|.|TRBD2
TGTGCTCTAGCGGGTCTGGCTAGCACAGATACGCAGTATTTT
CALAGLASTDTQYF
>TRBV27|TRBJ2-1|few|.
TGTGCCAGCAGATCGTTAGCGGCTCACTCTTGGGTCTCCTACAATGAGCAGTTCTTC
CASRSLAAHSWVSYNEQFF
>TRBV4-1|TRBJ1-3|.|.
TGCGCCAGCAGCCAAGCCTCCGTCTCGGGGGGAAACACCATATATTTT
CASSQASVSGGNTIYF
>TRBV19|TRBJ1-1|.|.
TGTGCCAGTAGTAAGGAGGGAGGGGTCTCATTGAACACTGAAGCTTTCTTT
CASSKEGGVSLNTEAFF
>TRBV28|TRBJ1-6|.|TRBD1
TGTGCCAGCAGGGTGGGGACAGCCGGTAATTCACCCCTCCACTTT
CASRVGTAGNSPLHF
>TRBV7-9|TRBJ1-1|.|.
TGTGCCAGCCGACCGAGGGGAGGGACTGAAGCTTTCTTT
CASRPRGGTEAFF
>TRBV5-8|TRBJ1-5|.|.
TGTGCCAGCAGCCTGGGACACTATCAGCCCCAGCATTTT
CASSLGHYQPQHF
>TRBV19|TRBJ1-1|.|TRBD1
TGTGCCAGTGTGGATACGGACAGGGACGATGAAGCTTTCTTT
CASVDTDRDDEAFF
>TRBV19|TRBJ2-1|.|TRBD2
TGTGCCAGTAGTATGATGGCGGGAGTGTCTGAGCAGTTCTTC
CASSMMAGVSEQFF
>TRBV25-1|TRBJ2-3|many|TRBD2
TGTGCCAGCATCGCGCCGGCGGGAGGGGGGGATACGCAGTATTTT
CASIAPAGGGDTQYF
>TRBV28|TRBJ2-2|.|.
TGTGCCAGCAGTGTAGGGGCTTCGACGAACACCGGGGAGCTGTTTTTT
CASSVGASTNTGELFF
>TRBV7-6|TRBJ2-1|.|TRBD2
TGTGCCAGCAGCTTAGTCGCGGGACTAGCGGGAGGTAGGGGGTACAATGAGCAGTTCTTC
CASSLVAGLAGGRGYNEQFF
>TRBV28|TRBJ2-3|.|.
TGTGCCAGCAGTTCCCCCCACAACACAGATACGCAGTATTTT
CASSSPHNTDTQYF
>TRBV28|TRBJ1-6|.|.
TGTGCCAGCAGTTCGGCCCTCAGGGGCTCACCCCTCCACTTT
CASSSALRGSPLHF
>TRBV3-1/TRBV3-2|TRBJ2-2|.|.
TGTGCCAGCAGCCAGGGCACGGGAGAGGTCACCGGGGAGCTGTTTTTT
CASSQGTGEVTGELFF
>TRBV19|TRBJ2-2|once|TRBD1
TGTGCCAGTAGTATTGTGGACAGGGCGAACACCGGGGAGCTGTTTTTT
CASSIVDRANTGELFF
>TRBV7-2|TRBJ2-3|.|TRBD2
TGTGCCAGCAGCTTGGGCGGGAGAACAGATACGCAGTATTTT
CASSLGGRTDTQYF